What follows are 15 T cell receptor beta chains derived from one specimen sequenced in a study of blood T cells in healthy people across ages. Alongside a J-beta primer mix, a sample-barcoded 5' primer served in a second PCR lasting about 7 to 12 cycles. TCRdb reanalysed the 5' RACE reads using MiXCR and keeps one entry per CDR3 protein. The sample shows more than 1,400,000 distinct CDR3 sequences, approximately 40% of them seen only once. Source material: blood. Receptors originate from a woman younger than 30 in good health.

This clonotype was detected only once. The V gene is TRBV28, the J gene TRBJ2-5; 9 bases are shared with TRBD1. The DNA end is more similar to TRBJ2-7, so the J call may be wrong. Germline V gene sequence: CDR1 MDHEN, CDR2 SYDVKM. The CDR3 has 16 amino acids. CDR3 sequence (DNA): TGTGCCAGCAAAAAAGGGGGGACAGGGCTAGGTCGCGAGCAGTACTTC. Translated: CASKKGGTGLGREQYF.

The rearrangement links TRBV18 to TRBJ2-1; D is uncertain. This CDR3 contains 14 residues. V lost 0 bases, J lost 13 bases, and 16 bases lay in between. The germline CDR1 and CDR2 sequences are KGHSH and LQKENI. CDR3 DNA: TGTGCCAGCTCACCACCAACGGAAGGGATTATTCAGTTCTTC. It codes for CASSPPTEGIIQFF.

The chain links TRBV11-2 to TRBJ2-5; D is perhaps TRBD2 (5 bases). Trimming took 1 base from V and 5 from J, leaving 11 bases between them. The CDR3 extends over 14 amino acids. The germline V gene has CDR1 SGHAT and CDR2 FQNNGV. For the CDR3, the DNA is TGTGCCAGCAGCTTAGTCCCCGGGGTGGAGACCCAGTACTTC. Its protein is CASSLVPGVETQYF.

The sample holds a few counts of this clonotype. The chain employs TRBV5-1 and TRBJ2-3, with TRBD2 identical over 7 bases. This CDR3 has 13 amino acids. Trimming at V came to 4 bases and at J to 4 bases, leaving 3 bases not matched to a gene. Germline V gene sequence: CDR1 SGHRS, CDR2 YFSETQ. The CDR3 nucleotides read TGCGCCAGCAGCCGACTAGCTCCAGATACGCAGTATTTT. This encodes CASSRLAPDTQYF.

The genes are TRBV5-6 and TRBJ2-5, with 7 nucleotides matching TRBD2. The CDR3 loop spans 17 amino acids. J gave up 11 bases and V 3 bases, and 22 bases lay outside the gene matches. Germline V gene data show CDR1 as SGHDT and CDR2 as YYEEEE. Here the CDR3 reads CASSYLGLGGVLDEQYF. CDR3 bases: TGTGCCAGCAGCTACCTGGGGTTGGGGGGGGTTCTGGATGAGCAGTACTTC. The full variable domain, completed using reference TRBV5-6 and TRBJ2-5, is DAGVTQSPTHLIKTRGQQVTLRCSPKSGHDTVSWYQQALGQGPQFIFQYYEEEERQRGNFPDRFSGHQFPNYSSELNVNALLLGDSALYLCASSYLGLGGVLDEQYFGPGTRLLVL.

This clonotype showed up just a few times. The rearrangement uses TRBV7-9 and TRBJ1-2, with D possibly TRBD1 on 6 matching bases. Trimming removed 2 bases at V and 9 bases at J, with 16 bases between. The CDR3 extends over 14 amino acids. In germline, CDR1 is SEHNR, CDR2 FQNEAQ (reference sequence). The CDR3 reads CASSLMPDSSSYTF. The DNA of the CDR3 is TGTGCCAGCAGCTTAATGCCGGACAGTTCTAGCTACACCTTC.

This clonotype appeared a few times. The V gene is TRBV21-1, the J gene TRBJ2-1; the table's D gene call, TRBD2, was not cross checked with the DNA. TRBV21-1 has pseudogene status. CDR3 size: 13 residues. CDR3 in DNA: TGTGCCAGCAACCTCTCAGGGCCCAATGAGCAGTTCTTC. Encoded protein: CASNLSGPNEQFF.

V gene TRBV5-1 combines with J gene TRBJ1-6; D might be TRBD1 (5 bases). Germline values: CDR1 SGHRS, CDR2 YFSETQ. The CDR3 loop spans 15 amino acids. Trimming removed 0 bases from V and 9 bases from J, with 13 bases in between. The CDR3 coding sequence is TGCGCCAGCAGCTTGGTCGGGGGGACGCGTTCACCCCTCCACTTT. This codes for CASSLVGGTRSPLHF.

This clonotype showed up just a few times. This chain joins TRBV7-9 and TRBJ2-3; TRBD2 aligns across 11 bases. J lost 1 base, V lost 6 bases, and 9 bases had no gene match. Germline values: CDR1 SEHNR, CDR2 FQNEAQ (reference sequence). The CDR3 extends over 17 amino acids. DNA of the CDR3: TGTGCCAGCAGGACCACTACTAGCGGGAGAGGCACAGATACGCAGTATTTT. Its translation: CASRTTTSGRGTDTQYF.

This chain uses TRBV7-3 with TRBJ2-5; D might be TRBD1 (6 bases). The J call may be in error: the DNA end matches TRBJ2-7 better. The V gene's germline CDR1 is SGHTA and CDR2 FQGTGA. The CDR3 extends over 13 amino acids. CDR3 protein: CASSYITGSEQYF. For the CDR3, the DNA is TGTGCCAGCAGCTATATTACAGGGAGCGAGCAGTACTTC.

V is TRBV14 and J is TRBJ2-6, with 9 bases aligning to TRBD1. Germline V lookup: CDR1 SGHDN, CDR2 FVKESK. Germline trimming cut 0 bases from V and 3 bases from J; bases unmatched to any gene: 6. The CDR3 has 18 residues. In DNA form, the CDR3 reads TGTGCCAGCAGCCAAGAGTTCGGGACAGGGAGTGGGGCCAACGTCCTGACTTTC. The encoded protein is CASSQEFGTGSGANVLTF.

The chain recombines TRBV20-1 with TRBJ1-2; 11 bases are a match to TRBD1. Germline CDR1 reads DFQATT; CDR2 reads SNEGSKA (reference sequence). CDR3 length: 15 amino acids. V was clipped by 4 bases and J by 1 base; unmatched bases: 5. CDR3 amino acids: CSATGTGGYNYGYTF. The CDR3 DNA follows: TGCAGTGCTACCGGGACAGGGGGATATAACTATGGCTACACCTTC.

The CDR3 loop reads CAGRTDPLEQYF. The CDR3 region has the DNA TGTGCCGGTAGGACGGACCCCCTCGAGCAGTACTTC. The chain has TRBV6-1 and TRBJ2-7; no clear D gene. The CDR3 spans 12 residues. The V gene's germline CDR1 is MNHNS and CDR2 SASEGT. Trimming shortened V by 11 bases and J by 6 bases, and 17 bases separated the two germline ends.

The chain links TRBV20-1 to TRBJ1-1; D unresolved. Germline CDR1 is DFQATT and CDR2 is SNEGSKA (reference sequence). Trimming removed 6 bases at V and 6 bases at J, with 17 bases between. The CDR3 runs to 13 residues. CDR3 sequence (DNA): TGCAGTGCCATCCGGGCCTTGGAGGCTGAAGCTTTCTTT. Amino acid sequence: CSAIRALEAEAFF.

This clonotype was observed a handful of times. V and J are TRBV14 and TRBJ1-2, with D uncertain. V lost 1 base and J lost 5, with 14 bases in between. The CDR3 is made up of 15 amino acids. Germline-derived CDR1 and CDR2 are SGHDN and FVKESK. DNA of the CDR3: TGTGCCAGCAGCCAAGTAGAAGGAAGGGCGTATGGCTACACCTTC. Encoded protein: CASSQVEGRAYGYTF.